This record concerns one T cell receptor (beta chain) sequence. The data were taken from a study of shared clonotypes between healthy human individuals. CDR3 length: 16 amino acids. Germline-derived CDR1 and CDR2 are SGHTS and YDEGEE. J lost 0 bases, V lost 0 bases, and 5 bases had no gene match. Profiled with immunoSEQ multiplex PCR; TCRdb holds only in-frame clones, not every one. The sample includes around 2,000,000 clones, 95% of them seen just once. The receptor was isolated from a man younger than 35 in good health. The chain employs TRBV5-8 and TRBJ2-7, with 8 bases aligning to TRBD2. The sequenced material came from naive CD4+ T cells sorted from blood. Subset given: CD45RA+ positively selected. The CDR3 protein is CASSLVSGVLSYEQYF. CDR3 sequence (DNA): TGTGCCAGCAGCTTGGTTAGCGGGGTACTCTCCTACGAGCAGTACTTC.